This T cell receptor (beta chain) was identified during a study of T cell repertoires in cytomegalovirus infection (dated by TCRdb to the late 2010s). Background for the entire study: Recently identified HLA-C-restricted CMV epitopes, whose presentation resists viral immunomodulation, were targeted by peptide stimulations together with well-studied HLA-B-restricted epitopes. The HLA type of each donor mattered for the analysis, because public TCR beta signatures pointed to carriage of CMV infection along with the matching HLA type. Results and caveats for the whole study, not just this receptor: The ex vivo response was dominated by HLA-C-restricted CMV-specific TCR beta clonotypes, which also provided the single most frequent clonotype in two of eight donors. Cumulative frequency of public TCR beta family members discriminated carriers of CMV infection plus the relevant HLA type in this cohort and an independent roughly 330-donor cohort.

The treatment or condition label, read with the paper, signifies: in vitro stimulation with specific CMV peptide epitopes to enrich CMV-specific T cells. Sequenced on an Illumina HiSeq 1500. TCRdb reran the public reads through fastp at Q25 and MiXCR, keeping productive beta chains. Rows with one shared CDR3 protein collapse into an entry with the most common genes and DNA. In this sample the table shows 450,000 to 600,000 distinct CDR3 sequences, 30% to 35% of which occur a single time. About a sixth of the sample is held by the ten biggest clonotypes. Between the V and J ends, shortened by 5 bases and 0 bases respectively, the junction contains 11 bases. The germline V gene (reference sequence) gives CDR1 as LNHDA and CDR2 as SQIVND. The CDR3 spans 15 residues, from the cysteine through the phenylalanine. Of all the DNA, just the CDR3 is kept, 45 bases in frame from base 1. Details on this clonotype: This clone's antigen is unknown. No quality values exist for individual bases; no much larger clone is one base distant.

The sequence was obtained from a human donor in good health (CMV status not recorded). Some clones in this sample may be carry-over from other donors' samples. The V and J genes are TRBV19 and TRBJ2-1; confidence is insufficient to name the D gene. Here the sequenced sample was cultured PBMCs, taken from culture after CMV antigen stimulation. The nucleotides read TGTGCCAGTAGTTCGGCTAGGATCTCCTACAATGAGCAGTTCTTC. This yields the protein CASSSARISYNEQFF.